This T cell receptor beta chain appears in the sequencing data of a study of blood T cell repertoires in COVID-19. Overall study: Samples representing acute and convalescent COVID-19 were sourced from the United States, Italy and Spain.

In this sample, this clone turned up once. The table came from immunoSEQ multiplex PCR; TCRdb's copy has only in-frame clones and leaves some out. The table records some 300,000 clones, over 75% of them present only once. The V gene's germline CDR1 is GTSNPN and CDR2 SVGIG (reference sequence). The CDR3 runs 13 residues. V lost 3 bases and J 5 bases, leaving 13 bases between the germline ends. V and J are TRBV30 and TRBJ2-5; maybe TRBD2 (6 bases). The receptor comes from a woman aged 25 to 45 who had recovered from COVID-19. What was sequenced was PBMCs or T cells enriched from blood (not recorded which). CDR3 DNA sequence: TGTGCCTGGAGGGGTCCGGGGAGGGAGACCCAGTACTTC. It specifies CAWRGPGRETQYF.